This entry concerns a single T cell receptor beta chain. The primer mix had 60 Vbeta and 13 Jbeta primers. Repertoires were generated with immunoSEQ multiplex PCR, while TCRdb's copy carries only in-frame clones and drops some. The data contain about 180,000 clones, 70% to 80% of them seen just once; the ten biggest clones take up approximately 0.69%. The data belong to a study of cytomegalovirus exposure and HLA in healthy donors. The CDR3 extends over 17 amino acids. In germline, CDR1 is SEHNR, CDR2 FQNEAQ (reference sequence). V dropped 5 bases and J dropped 0 bases, with 20 bases sitting between them.

The sequence came from a woman in her thirties or forties in good health and CMV-seronegative. The chain employs TRBV7-9 and TRBJ2-7, with TRBD2 as a possible D gene (6 bases). Sequencing input: PBMCs. The DNA of the CDR3 is TGTGCCAGCAGCACTACAATCCGGGACTTTGGCTCCTACGAGCAGTACTTC. It is translated as CASSTTIRDFGSYEQYF.